Shown below are 22 T cell receptor beta chains from a single sample sequenced in a study of identical twins. TCRdb recomputed calls from the 5' RACE reads with MiXCR, one row per CDR3 protein. The table shows some 760,000 distinct CDR3 sequences, with approximately 18% occurring only once. A further study also used this sample, focusing on T cells expressing NK-cell markers.

The sample consisted of PBMCs. The receptor set was obtained from a woman aged 18-29 years in good health.

The chain couples TRBV12-3 or TRBV12-4 to TRBJ2-3; 12 nucleotides align to TRBD2. CDR3 length: 17 residues. V shed 2 bases, J shed 1 base, and the junction held 4 bases outside the gene matches. CDR3 loop: CASSLTSGGYRTDTQYF. Written as DNA, the CDR3 is TGTGCCAGCAGTTTAACTAGCGGGGGGTACCGCACAGATACGCAGTATTTT.

The chain joins TRBV6-1 to TRBJ2-1, with 7 bases aligning to TRBD2. V shed 7 bases and J 9 bases; nucleotides not matched to a gene: 15. The CDR3 loop spans 15 amino acids. Germline V lookup: CDR1 MNHNS, CDR2 SASEGT. The CDR3 reads CASTGGSGERREQFF. Written as DNA, the CDR3 is TGTGCCAGCACCGGGGGGTCCGGGGAACGGCGTGAGCAGTTCTTC.

The J gene is TRBJ1-2, the V gene TRBV6-5; D remains ambiguous. The CDR3 extends over 16 amino acids. Trimming stripped 4 bases from V and 4 bases from J, with 19 bases between. Germline assignment: CDR1 MNHEY and CDR2 SVGAGI. CDR3 nucleotide sequence: TGTGCCAGCAGTTCGACCTCATCGGGCTCTGGCTATGGCTACACCTTC. This codes for CASSSTSSGSGYGYTF.

A few counts support this clonotype. The CDR3 DNA reads TGTGCCATCAGTGACGGGGGTCGAGCTTTCTTT. Its translation: CAISDGGRAFF. This chain uses TRBV10-3 with TRBJ1-1; possible D gene TRBD1, 5 bases. In germline, CDR1 is ENHRY, CDR2 SYGVKD. There are 11 residues in the CDR3. Trimming shortened V by 3 bases and J by 10 bases, and 9 bases separated the two germline ends.

This sequence joins TRBV5-1 and TRBJ1-1, with 11 bases that match TRBD1. Germline trimming cut 3 bases from V and 6 bases from J; bases unmatched to any gene: 4. This CDR3 has 14 residues. Germline V gives CDR1 SGHRS, CDR2 YFSETQ. The CDR3 sequence is CASSYGTGGSEAFF. CDR3 nucleotide sequence: TGCGCCAGCAGCTACGGGACAGGGGGATCTGAAGCTTTCTTT.

The chain recombines TRBV27 with TRBJ2-7; 8 nucleotides agree with TRBD2. Germline V CDR1 and CDR2: MNHEY, SMNVEV (reference sequence). V lost 6 bases and J lost 6; bases outside the gene matches: 16. CDR3 length: 16 residues. The CDR3 region has the DNA TGTGCCAGCAGACCTCAACCGGGACTAGGCGGATTCGAGCAGTACTTC. This encodes CASRPQPGLGGFEQYF.

The V and J genes are TRBV6-5 and TRBJ1-2; no clear D gene. Trimming cost V 2 bases and J 11 bases, with 15 bases left between them. Per germline, CDR1 MNHEY and CDR2 SVGAGI. CDR3 size: 13 residues. The CDR3 nucleotides are TGTGCCAGCAGTTACGATCGCCATGGAGGTTACACCTTC. This translates into CASSYDRHGGYTF.

The chain has TRBV7-9 and TRBJ2-3, with D uncertain. In germline, CDR1 is SEHNR, CDR2 FQNEAQ (reference sequence). Trimming removed 1 base at V and 1 base at J, with 15 bases between. The CDR3 runs to 17 residues. The CDR3 loop reads CASSLEKALVGTDTQYF. In DNA, the CDR3 is TGTGCCAGCAGCTTAGAGAAAGCCCTGGTGGGCACAGATACGCAGTATTTT.

In its sample, this clonotype was seen a few times. The V gene is TRBV7-2, the J gene TRBJ2-1, with D perhaps TRBD2 (6 bases). V lost 3 bases and J 9 bases, leaving 15 bases between the germline ends. The CDR3 covers 14 residues. In germline, CDR1 is SGHTA, CDR2 FQGNSA. The CDR3 region has the DNA TGTGCCAGCAGCTTTAGCGGAGGGACGAGTGAGCAGTTCTTC. It specifies CASSFSGGTSEQFF.

The rearrangement joins TRBV20-1 to TRBJ2-7; no reliable D call. This CDR3 has 13 residues. Germline V CDR1 and CDR2: DFQATT, SNEGSKA (reference sequence). The V gene lost 4 bases and the J gene lost 3 bases, with 13 bases spanning the gap. The CDR3 nucleotides are TGCAGTGCTAACGTGGGGTCGGGCTACGAGCAGTACTTC. Protein: CSANVGSGYEQYF.

The genes are TRBV9 and TRBJ2-7, with D uncertain. This CDR3 is built from 15 residues. V lost 0 bases and J 0 bases, leaving 10 bases between the germline ends. Germline V CDR1 and CDR2: SGDLS, YYNGEE. CDR3 residues: CASSVDGLSSYEQYF. The CDR3 coding sequence is TGTGCCAGCAGCGTAGACGGGTTATCCTCCTACGAGCAGTACTTC.

V is TRBV20-1 and J is TRBJ2-5, with no clear D. CDR3 length: 13 amino acids. V was shortened by 3 bases and J by 2 bases, with 10 bases between the two germline ends. Germline CDR1 and CDR2: DFQATT and SNEGSKA (reference sequence). The CDR3 bases are TGCAGTGCTAGGACAAGTTCTCAAGAGACCCAGTACTTC. As protein: CSARTSSQETQYF.

There are a few counts of this clonotype. The chain uses TRBV20-1 and TRBJ2-5; unclear D gene. Germline V lookup: CDR1 DFQATT, CDR2 SNEGSKA (reference sequence). The CDR3 consists of 15 residues. V lost 6 bases and J lost 2, with 19 bases in between. The DNA of the CDR3 is TGCAGTGCCCCTCGCCCGACTCTTGGTCAAGAGACCCAGTACTTC. Its translation is CSAPRPTLGQETQYF.

The rearrangement joins TRBV12-3 or TRBV12-4 to TRBJ1-2; 8 bases match TRBD1. With 5 bases clipped from V and 9 bases from J, the junction kept 17 bases outside the gene matches. The length of the CDR3 is 16 residues. The CDR3 protein is CASSESDRGRPTRYTF. For the CDR3, the DNA is TGTGCCAGCAGTGAAAGCGACAGGGGCAGACCTACGCGCTACACCTTC.

The gene calls are TRBV4-2 and TRBJ2-3; possible D gene TRBD1, 5 bases. Between the trimmed V and J ends, which lost 1 base and 4 bases, there was a span of 9 bases. The CDR3 runs to 14 residues. Germline lookup yields CDR1 LGHNA and CDR2 YNFKEQ. In DNA form, the CDR3 reads TGTGCCAGCAGCCAAGGACAGAGATCAGATACGCAGTATTTT. This translates into CASSQGQRSDTQYF.

This clonotype was recorded at least ten times. The rearrangement joins TRBV20-1 to TRBJ2-1, with TRBD2 matching over 9 bases. CDR1 and CDR2 from the germline V gene are DFQATT and SNEGSKA (reference sequence). V was pared by 0 bases and J by 4 bases, with 10 bases of the junction left unmatched. There are 17 residues in the CDR3. In DNA, the CDR3 is TGCAGTGCTAGAGATCGTCTAGGGGCGGGAGGGTACAATGAGCAGTTCTTC. Translated: CSARDRLGAGGYNEQFF.

This clonotype appeared a few times. The rearrangement links TRBV20-1 to TRBJ1-1; D gene ambiguous. CDR1 is DFQATT, CDR2 SNEGSKA, per germline (reference sequence). V lost 0 bases, J lost 6 bases, and 14 bases lay in between. The CDR3 loop spans 14 amino acids. The CDR3 DNA follows: TGCAGTGCTAGAGATGAAGGGAGGTGGGCTGAAGCTTTCTTT. It specifies CSARDEGRWAEAFF.

The chain carries TRBV4-3 and TRBJ2-1; D may correspond to TRBD1 or TRBD2 (5 bases each). The CDR3 sequence is 18 residues long. The germline CDR1 and CDR2 sequences are LGHNA and YSLEER. Trimming pared 0 bases from V and 5 bases from J, leaving 20 bases between. In DNA, the CDR3 is TGCGCCAGCAGCCAAGAGATGGTCGGGGCTTCTCTTGACAATGAGCAGTTCTTC. Translation gives CASSQEMVGASLDNEQFF.

The rearrangement joins TRBV10-3 to TRBJ2-1; TRBD2 matches at 9 bases. The V gene's germline CDR1 is ENHRY and CDR2 SYGVKD. This CDR3 region has 16 residues. After removal of 3 bases from V and 7 bases from J, the junction contained 10 bases not matched to a gene. In nucleotides, the CDR3 is TGTGCCATCAGTGACAATTTAGCGGGAGTGGTGAATGAGCAGTTCTTC. This gives the protein CAISDNLAGVVNEQFF.

CDR3 DNA: TGTGCCAGCAGCTTAACACGGGAAAACATTCAGTACTTC. It codes for CASSLTRENIQYF. The chain has TRBV7-2 and TRBJ2-4; D call uncertain. V lost 2 bases, J lost 5 bases, and 7 bases lay in between. The germline gives CDR1 SGHTA, CDR2 FQGNSA. This CDR3 region has 13 residues.

This clonotype was seen a few times. The chain combines TRBV7-2 with TRBJ2-7, with D possibly matching TRBD2 (6 bases). Trimming took off 9 bases at V and 6 bases at J, with 12 bases between the two ends. CDR1 and CDR2 (germline): SGHTA, FQGNSA. There are 11 residues in the CDR3. The CDR3 sequence: CASTSYSEQYF. The CDR3 coding sequence is TGTGCCAGTACTAGCTACAGCGAGCAGTACTTC.

The sample holds a few counts of this clonotype. V usage is TRBV27 and J usage is TRBJ2-4; 8 nucleotides align to TRBD1. The germline CDR1 and CDR2 sequences are MNHEY and SMNVEV (reference sequence). J gave up 0 bases and V 5 bases, and 9 bases lay outside the gene matches. The CDR3 has 17 residues. CDR3 in DNA: TGTGCCAGCAGTCGTAGTCCAGGACAGGGAGCCAAAAACATTCAGTACTTC. Translating it yields CASSRSPGQGAKNIQYF.